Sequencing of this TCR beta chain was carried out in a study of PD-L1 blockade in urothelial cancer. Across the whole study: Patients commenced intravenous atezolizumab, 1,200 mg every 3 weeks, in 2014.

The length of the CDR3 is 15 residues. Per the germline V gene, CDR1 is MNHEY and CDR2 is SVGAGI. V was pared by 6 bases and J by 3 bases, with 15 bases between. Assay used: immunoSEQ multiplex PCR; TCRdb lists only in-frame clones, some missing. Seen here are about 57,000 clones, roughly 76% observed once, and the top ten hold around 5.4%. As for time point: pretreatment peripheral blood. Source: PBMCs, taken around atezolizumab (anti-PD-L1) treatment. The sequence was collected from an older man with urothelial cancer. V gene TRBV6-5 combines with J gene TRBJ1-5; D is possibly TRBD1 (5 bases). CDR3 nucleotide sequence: TGTGCCAGCAGAGACACCCAAGGGGTCAATCAGCCCCAGCATTTT. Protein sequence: CASRDTQGVNQPQHF.